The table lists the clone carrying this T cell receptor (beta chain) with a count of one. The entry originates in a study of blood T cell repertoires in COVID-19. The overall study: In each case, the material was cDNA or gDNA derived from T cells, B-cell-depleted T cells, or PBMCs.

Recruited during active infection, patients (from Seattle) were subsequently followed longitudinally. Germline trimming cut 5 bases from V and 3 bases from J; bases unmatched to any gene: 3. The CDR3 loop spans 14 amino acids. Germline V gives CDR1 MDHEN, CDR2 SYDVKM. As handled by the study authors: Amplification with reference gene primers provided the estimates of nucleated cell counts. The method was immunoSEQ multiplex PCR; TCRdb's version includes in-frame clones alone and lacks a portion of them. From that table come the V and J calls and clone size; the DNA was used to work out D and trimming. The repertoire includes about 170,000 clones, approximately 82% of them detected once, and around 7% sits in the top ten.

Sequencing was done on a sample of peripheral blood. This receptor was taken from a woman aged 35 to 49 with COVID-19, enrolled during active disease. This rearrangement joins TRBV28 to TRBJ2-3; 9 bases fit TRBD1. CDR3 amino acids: CASSTGQGTDTQYF. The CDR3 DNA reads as TGTGCCAGCAGTACGGGACAGGGAACAGATACGCAGTATTTT.